Each of the 8 T cell receptor beta chains below was sequenced from the same sample in a study of T cell changes during pregnancy in multiple sclerosis. Only in-frame clones appear in the TCRdb table, and some are missing; sequencing was by immunoSEQ multiplex PCR. Seen here are almost 50,000 clones, roughly 95% observed once, and the top ten hold around 0.3%. The source was CD4+ T cells from peripheral blood mononuclear cells, collected in the third trimester of pregnancy. These receptors were taken from a female donor with multiple sclerosis, enrolled in a pregnancy study.

The table lists this clone with a count of one. The rearrangement uses TRBV6-5 and TRBJ1-2; D is unresolved. Germline V gene lookup returns CDR1 MNHEY and CDR2 SVGAGI. Between the trimmed V and J ends, which lost 5 bases and 4 bases, there was a span of 14 bases. This CDR3 spans 14 amino acids. The CDR3 DNA is TGTGCCAGCAGTACCTCCCCCTCGGGCTATGGCTACACCTTC. Residues: CASSTSPSGYGYTF.

The chain is built from TRBV11-2 and TRBJ2-1; 7 positions match TRBD1. Trimming took 4 bases from V and 7 from J; bases not matched to a gene: 4. There are 13 residues in the CDR3. CDR1 is SGHAT, CDR2 FQNNGV, per germline. The CDR3 DNA follows: TGTGCCAGCAGCTCCGACAGGGAAAATGAGCAGTTCTTC. Its protein is CASSSDRENEQFF.

The rearrangement joins TRBV6-1 to TRBJ1-1; 7 positions agree with TRBD1. V dropped 1 base and J dropped 10; count of bases not matched to a gene: 6. Looked up from germline, CDR1 is MNHNS and CDR2 is SASEGT. The CDR3 contains 13 residues. CDR3 DNA: TGTGCCAGCAGTGAAGGCAGGGGGGTTTTAGCTTTCTTT. Encoded protein: CASSEGRGVLAFF.

CDR3 residues: CASIGSGTLSYEQYF. In DNA form, the CDR3 reads TGTGCCAGCATCGGATCCGGGACTCTTTCCTACGAGCAGTACTTC. J is TRBJ2-7 and V is TRBV7-8, with a weak D call TRBD2 (6 bases). This CDR3 has 15 residues. Looked up from germline, CDR1 is SGHVS and CDR2 is FQNEAQ. V dropped 7 bases and J dropped 1 base, with 17 bases sitting between them.

The V gene is TRBV6-1, the J gene TRBJ1-6; tentative D call: TRBD1 (6 bases). Trimming took off 2 bases at V and 7 bases at J, with 12 bases between the two ends. The germline CDR1 and CDR2 sequences are MNHNS and SASEGT. The CDR3 loop spans 15 amino acids. The CDR3 DNA follows: TGTGCCAGCAGTGAAACAGGGTCAGGGAATTCACCCCTCCACTTT. This gives the protein CASSETGSGNSPLHF.

The rearrangement links TRBV25-1 to TRBJ1-2; TRBD1 matches 8 bases. Per germline, CDR1 MGHDK and CDR2 SYGVNS. This CDR3 contains 14 residues. After removal of 5 bases from V and 8 bases from J, the junction contained 10 bases not matched to a gene. The CDR3: CASSKAGQVSGYTF. The CDR3 region has the DNA TGTGCCAGCAGTAAGGCGGGACAGGTTAGCGGCTACACCTTC.

The chain uses TRBV9 and TRBJ2-3; D gene ambiguous. The CDR3 consists of 13 residues. The V end lost 0 bases, the J end lost 4 bases, and 6 bases lay between the germline ends. The V gene's germline CDR1 is SGDLS and CDR2 YYNGEE. The DNA of the CDR3 is TGTGCCAGCAGCGTAGTAGTGGCAGATACGCAGTATTTT. Its translation is CASSVVVADTQYF.

V usage is TRBV28 and J usage is TRBJ1-3; D may be TRBD1 (5 bases). Germline V gene lookup returns CDR1 MDHEN and CDR2 SYDVKM. Trimming stripped 7 bases from V and 3 bases from J, with 13 bases between. The CDR3 runs 14 residues. The CDR3 DNA reads as TGTGCCAGCATGAGGCAGGGAATTGGAAACACCATATATTTT. Protein product: CASMRQGIGNTIYF. Using reference TRBV28 and TRBJ1-3 for the parts outside the CDR3, the full variable domain is DVKVTQSSRYLVKRTGEKVFLECVQDMDHENMFWYRQDPGLGLRLIYFSYDVKMKEKGDIPEGYSVSREKKERFSLILESASTNQTSMYLCASMRQGIGNTIYFGEGSWLTVV.